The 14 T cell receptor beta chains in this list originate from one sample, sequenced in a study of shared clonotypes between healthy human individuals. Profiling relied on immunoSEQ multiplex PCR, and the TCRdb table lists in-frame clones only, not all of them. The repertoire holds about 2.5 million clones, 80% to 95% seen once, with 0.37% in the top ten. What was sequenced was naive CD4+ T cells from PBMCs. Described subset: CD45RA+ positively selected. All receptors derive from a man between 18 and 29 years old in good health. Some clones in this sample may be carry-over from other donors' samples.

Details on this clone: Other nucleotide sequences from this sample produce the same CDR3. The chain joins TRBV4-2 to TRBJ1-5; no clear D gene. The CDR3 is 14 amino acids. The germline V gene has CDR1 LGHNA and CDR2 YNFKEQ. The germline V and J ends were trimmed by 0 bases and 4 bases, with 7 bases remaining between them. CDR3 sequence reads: CASSQDRGNQPQHF. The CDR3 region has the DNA TGTGCCAGCAGCCAAGATCGGGGAAATCAGCCCCAGCATTTT.

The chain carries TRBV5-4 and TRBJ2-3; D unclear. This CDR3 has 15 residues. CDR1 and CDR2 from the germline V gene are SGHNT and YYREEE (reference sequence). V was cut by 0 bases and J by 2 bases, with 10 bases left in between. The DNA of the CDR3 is TGTGCCAGCAGCTTGGCCAAAGTGGCCACAGATACGCAGTATTTT. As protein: CASSLAKVATDTQYF.

CDR3 sequence (DNA): TGTGCCAGCAGCTACGTTGCGGCCCGGGAGGCCTACGAGCAGTACTTC. Protein product: CASSYVAAREAYEQYF. The genes are TRBV11-2 and TRBJ2-5, with 7 bases lining up with TRBD2. The J call is doubtful: the DNA matches TRBJ2-7 better. CDR3 size: 16 residues. The germline gives CDR1 SGHAT, CDR2 FQNNGV.

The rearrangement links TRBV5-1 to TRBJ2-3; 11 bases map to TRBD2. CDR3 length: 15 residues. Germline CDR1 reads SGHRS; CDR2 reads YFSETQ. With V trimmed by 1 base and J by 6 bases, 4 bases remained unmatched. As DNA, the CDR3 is TGCGCCAGCAGCTTGACTAGCGGGAGAGGGGATACGCAGTATTTT. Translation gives CASSLTSGRGDTQYF.

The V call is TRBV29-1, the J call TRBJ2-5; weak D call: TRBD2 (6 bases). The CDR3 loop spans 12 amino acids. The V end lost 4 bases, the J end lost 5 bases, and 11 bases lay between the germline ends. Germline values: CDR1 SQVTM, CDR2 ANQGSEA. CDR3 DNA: TGCAGCGTTGTTTTCCGGGGGGAGACCCAGTACTTC. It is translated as CSVVFRGETQYF.

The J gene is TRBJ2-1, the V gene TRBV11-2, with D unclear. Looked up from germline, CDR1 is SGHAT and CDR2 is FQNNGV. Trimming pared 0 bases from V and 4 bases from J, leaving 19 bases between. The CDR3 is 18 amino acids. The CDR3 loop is CASSLDSPRRARYNEQFF. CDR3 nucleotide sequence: TGTGCCAGCAGCTTAGACTCCCCGCGGCGCGCGCGGTACAATGAGCAGTTCTTC.

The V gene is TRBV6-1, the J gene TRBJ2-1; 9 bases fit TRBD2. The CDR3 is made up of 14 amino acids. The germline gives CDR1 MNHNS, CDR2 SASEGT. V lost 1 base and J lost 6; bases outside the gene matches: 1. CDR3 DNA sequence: TGTGCCAGCAGTGAAGGGACTAGCGCCAATGAGCAGTTCTTC. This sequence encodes CASSEGTSANEQFF.

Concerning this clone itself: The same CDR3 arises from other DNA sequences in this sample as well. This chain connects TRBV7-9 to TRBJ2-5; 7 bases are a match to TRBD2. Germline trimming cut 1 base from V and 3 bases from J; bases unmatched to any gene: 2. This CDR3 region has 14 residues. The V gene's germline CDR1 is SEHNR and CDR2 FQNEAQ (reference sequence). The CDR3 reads CASSLGLAEETQYF. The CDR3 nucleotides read TGTGCCAGCAGCTTAGGGCTAGCGGAAGAGACCCAGTACTTC.

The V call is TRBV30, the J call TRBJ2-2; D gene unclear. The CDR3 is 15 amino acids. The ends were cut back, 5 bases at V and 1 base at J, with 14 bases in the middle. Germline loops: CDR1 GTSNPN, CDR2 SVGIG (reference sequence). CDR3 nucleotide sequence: TGTGCCTGGGTTCGAGGACGGAAGAACACCGGGGAGCTGTTTTTT. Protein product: CAWVRGRKNTGELFF.

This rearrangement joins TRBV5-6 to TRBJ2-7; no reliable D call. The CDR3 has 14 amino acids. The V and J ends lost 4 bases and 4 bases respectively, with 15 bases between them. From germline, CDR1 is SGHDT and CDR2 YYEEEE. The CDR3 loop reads CASSQWVGAYEQYF. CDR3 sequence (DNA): TGTGCCAGCAGCCAGTGGGTTGGTGCTTACGAGCAGTACTTC.

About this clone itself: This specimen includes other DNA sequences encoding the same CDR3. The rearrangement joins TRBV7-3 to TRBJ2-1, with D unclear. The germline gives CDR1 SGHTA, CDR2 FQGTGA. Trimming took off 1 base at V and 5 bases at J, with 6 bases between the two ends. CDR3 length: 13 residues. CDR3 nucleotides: TGTGCCAGCAGCTTAATCCGGGACAATGAGCAGTTCTTC. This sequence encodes CASSLIRDNEQFF.

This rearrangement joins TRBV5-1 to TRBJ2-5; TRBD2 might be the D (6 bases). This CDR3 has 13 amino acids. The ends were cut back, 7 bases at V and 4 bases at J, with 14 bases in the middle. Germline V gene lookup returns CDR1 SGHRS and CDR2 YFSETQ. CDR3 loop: CASHSPGGETQYF. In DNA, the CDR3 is TGCGCCAGCCATTCCCCCGGGGGAGAGACCCAGTACTTC.

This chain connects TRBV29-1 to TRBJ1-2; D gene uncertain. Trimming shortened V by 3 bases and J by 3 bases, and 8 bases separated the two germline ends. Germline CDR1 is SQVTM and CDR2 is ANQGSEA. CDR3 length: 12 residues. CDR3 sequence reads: CSVESLDYGYTF. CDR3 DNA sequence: TGCAGCGTTGAGTCTCTAGACTATGGCTACACCTTC.

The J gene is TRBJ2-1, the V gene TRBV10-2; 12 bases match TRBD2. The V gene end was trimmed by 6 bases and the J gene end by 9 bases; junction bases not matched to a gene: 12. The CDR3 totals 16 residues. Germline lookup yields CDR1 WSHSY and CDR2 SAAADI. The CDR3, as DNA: TGCGCCAGCAGAAAACTAGCGGGAGGAGGTAACGGTGAGCAGTTCTTC. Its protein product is CASRKLAGGGNGEQFF.